This T cell receptor (beta chain) was identified in a study of OX40 agonist ivuxolimab in advanced cancers. The CDR3 runs 13 residues. The V end was cut by 3 bases, the J end by 3 bases, with 7 bases between. Germline CDR1 SGHTA, CDR2 FQGNSA. Produced via immunoSEQ multiplex PCR; TCRdb's table is partial and in-frame only. The sample includes about 34,000 clones, roughly 80% of them seen just once. Specimen: CD4+ or CD8+ T cells sorted from blood, collected in a trial of the OX40 agonist ivuxolimab. The rearrangement joins TRBV7-2 to TRBJ2-3; TRBD1 might be the D (5 bases). This sequence was found in an adult with an advanced solid tumor such as melanoma, head and neck, liver or kidney cancer. Here the CDR3 DNA reads TGTGCCAGCAGCTTGCAGGGAACAGATACGCAGTATTTT. It encodes CASSLQGTDTQYF. Supplemented by reference TRBV7-2 and TRBJ2-3, the full variable domain reads GAGVSQSPSNKVTEKGKDVELRCDPISGHTALYWYRQSLGQGLEFLIYFQGNSAPDKSGLPSDRFSAERTGGSVSTLTIQRTQQEDSAVYLCASSLQGTDTQYFGPGTRLTVL.